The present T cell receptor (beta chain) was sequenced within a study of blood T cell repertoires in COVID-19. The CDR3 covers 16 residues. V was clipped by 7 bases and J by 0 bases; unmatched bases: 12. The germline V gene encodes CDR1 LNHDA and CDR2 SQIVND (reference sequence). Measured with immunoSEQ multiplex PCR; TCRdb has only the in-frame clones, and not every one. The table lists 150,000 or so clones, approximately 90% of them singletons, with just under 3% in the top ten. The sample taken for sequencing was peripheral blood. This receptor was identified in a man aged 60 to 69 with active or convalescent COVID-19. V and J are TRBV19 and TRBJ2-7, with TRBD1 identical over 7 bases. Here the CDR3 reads CASNTQHRGNSYEQYF. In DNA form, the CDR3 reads TGTGCCAGTAATACACAGCACAGGGGAAACTCCTACGAGCAGTACTTC.